What follows are 21 T cell receptor beta chains derived from one specimen sequenced in a study of blood T cells in healthy people across ages. Combining a sample-barcoded 5' primer with a J-beta primer mix, a second PCR ran for about 6 to 12 cycles. TCRdb ran MiXCR on the 5' RACE reads and lists one entry per CDR3 protein. The repertoire consists of about a million distinct CDR3 sequences, with under 50% occurring once and the leading ten covering about an eighth. Source material: blood. All receptors derive from a man between 25 and 39 years old in good health.

This clonotype was seen only a few times. The chain links TRBV10-3 to TRBJ1-4; no definite D call. Per germline, CDR1 ENHRY and CDR2 SYGVKD. Trimming shortened V by 2 bases and J by 4 bases, and 8 bases separated the two germline ends. The CDR3 runs to 14 residues. CDR3 DNA: TGTGCCATCAGTGAGAATCGGGTTAATGAAAAACTGTTTTTT. This gives the protein CAISENRVNEKLFF.

The chain has TRBV18 and TRBJ1-3; D unclear. Germline V lookup: CDR1 KGHSH, CDR2 LQKENI. There are 15 residues in the CDR3. Trimming took 3 bases from V and 0 from J, leaving 9 bases between them. The CDR3 is CASSPAGNSGNTIYF. The CDR3 coding sequence is TGTGCCAGCTCACCGGCAGGAAACTCTGGAAACACCATATATTTT.

The V and J genes are TRBV7-2 and TRBJ1-1, with D unclear. In germline, CDR1 is SGHTA, CDR2 FQGNSA. Deletions cut 1 base from V and 1 base from J, with 10 bases between. CDR3 length equals 15 residues. Written as DNA, the CDR3 is TGTGCCAGCAGCTTAGGCGGGTACAGGAACACTGAAGCTTTCTTT. Protein: CASSLGGYRNTEAFF.

This clonotype was counted only a few times. The chain recombines TRBV4-3 with TRBJ2-3, with D perhaps assigned TRBD1 or TRBD2 (5 bases each). Germline V gene sequence: CDR1 LGHNA, CDR2 YSLEER. The ends were cut back, 0 bases at V and 6 bases at J, with 10 bases in the middle. The CDR3 loop spans 14 amino acids. This CDR3 reads CASSQDRGVDTQYF. CDR3 DNA sequence: TGCGCCAGCAGCCAAGATAGAGGGGTCGATACGCAGTATTTT.

The chain joins TRBV4-1 to TRBJ1-4; TRBD1 is a possible D gene (6 bases). The germline CDR1 and CDR2 sequences are MGHRA and YSYEKL. V gave up 1 base and J gave up 8 bases, with 14 bases separating them. CDR3 length: 15 amino acids. The CDR3 is CASSQVSRGSEKLFF. The CDR3 DNA reads TGCGCCAGCAGCCAAGTTTCAAGGGGGAGCGAAAAACTGTTTTTT.

The chain is built from TRBV7-9 and TRBJ1-4, with TRBD1 identical over 9 bases. Germline lookup yields CDR1 SEHNR and CDR2 FQNEAQ (reference sequence). This CDR3 contains 13 residues. V shed 4 bases and J 8 bases; nucleotides not matched to a gene: 2. As DNA, the CDR3 is TGTGCCAGCAGCTGGACAGGGGAGGAAAAACTGTTTTTT. Its translation: CASSWTGEEKLFF.

V and J are TRBV29-1 and TRBJ2-7, with 9 nucleotides matching TRBD2. The junction had 14 bases not matched to a gene; V was cut back by 7 bases and J by 7 bases. Germline CDR1 is SQVTM and CDR2 is ANQGSEA. The CDR3 is made up of 14 amino acids. The CDR3 here is CSGGELAGEGEQYF. The CDR3 DNA sequence: TGCAGCGGTGGAGAACTAGCGGGTGAGGGGGAGCAGTACTTC.

The V gene is TRBV28, the J gene TRBJ2-5, with D perhaps TRBD1 or TRBD2 (5 bases each). The CDR3 spans 14 residues. Looked up from germline, CDR1 is MDHEN and CDR2 is SYDVKM. Trimming took off 11 bases at V and 3 bases at J, with 19 bases between the two ends. The CDR3 loop reads CAGKFWQGEETQYF. CDR3 DNA sequence: TGTGCCGGCAAGTTTTGGCAGGGAGAAGAGACCCAGTACTTC.

The chain uses TRBV20-1 and TRBJ2-7, with TRBD2 identical over 11 bases. The CDR3 extends over 15 amino acids. V lost 4 bases to trimming and J lost 6 bases; unmatched junction nucleotides: 11. Germline V gives CDR1 DFQATT, CDR2 SNEGSKA (reference sequence). CDR3 region: CSATPLSGGACEQYF. The CDR3 DNA reads as TGCAGTGCTACACCCCTTAGCGGGGGGGCCTGCGAGCAGTACTTC.

This chain uses TRBV7-2 with TRBJ2-2, with D possibly TRBD2 on 6 matching bases. V lost 5 bases and J 0 bases, leaving 10 bases between the germline ends. This CDR3 has 15 residues. Germline V lookup: CDR1 SGHTA, CDR2 FQGNSA. The CDR3 loop is CASSTSGSNTGELFF. The CDR3, as DNA: TGTGCCAGCAGCACCAGCGGGTCGAACACCGGGGAGCTGTTTTTT. Complete variable domain (other parts from reference TRBV7-2 and TRBJ2-2): GAGVSQSPSNKVTEKGKDVELRCDPISGHTALYWYRQSLGQGLEFLIYFQGNSAPDKSGLPSDRFSAERTGGSVSTLTIQRTQQEDSAVYLCASSTSGSNTGELFFGEGSRLTVL.

V usage is TRBV20-1 and J usage is TRBJ2-2; the match to TRBD2 covers 12 bases. CDR3 length: 15 amino acids. Germline V gene sequence: CDR1 DFQATT, CDR2 SNEGSKA (reference sequence). The J segment lost 0 bases and the V segment lost 5 bases, leaving 1 base of the junction unmatched. CDR3 bases: TGCAGTGCTCTAGCGGGGGGGCCGAACACCGGGGAGCTGTTTTTT. Amino acid sequence: CSALAGGPNTGELFF.

The chain combines TRBV3-1 with TRBJ2-1, with 8 bases matching TRBD2. CDR1 is LGHDT and CDR2 is YNNKEL in the germline V gene (reference sequence). This CDR3 region has 15 residues. Unmatched junction bases numbered 6, after V lost 4 bases and J lost 4 bases. The CDR3 DNA sequence: TGTGCCAGCAGCCGTGAAGCGGGGGCTTACAATGAGCAGTTCTTC. This gives the protein CASSREAGAYNEQFF.

In the case of this clonotype: A junction end diverges from the germline sequence, so it may reflect a read error. This rearrangement joins TRBV18 to TRBJ2-7; perhaps D is TRBD1 or TRBD2 (6 bases each). CDR3 length equals 15 residues. Germline V CDR1 and CDR2: KGHSH, LQKENI. CDR3: CASPPPGAPFLEQYF. DNA of the CDR3: TGTGCCAGCCCACCACCGGGGGCCCCCTTTCTCGAGCAGTACTTC. The full variable domain, completed using reference TRBV18 and TRBJ2-7, is NAGVMQNPRHLVRRRGQEARLRCSPMKGHSHVYWYRQLPEEGLKFMVYLQKENIIDESGMPKERFSAEFPKEGPSILRIQQVVRGDSAAYFCASPPPGAPFLEQYFGPGTRLTVT.

This clonotype was detected only once. The chain is built from TRBV24-1 and TRBJ2-5; TRBD1 agrees at 7 bases. J was trimmed by 4 bases and V by 1 base; bases with no gene match: 5. The germline V gene encodes CDR1 KGHDR and CDR2 SFDVKD. The CDR3 extends over 15 amino acids. The CDR3 is CATSDLQGSLETQYF. CDR3 nucleotide sequence: TGTGCCACCAGTGATTTACAGGGGAGCCTAGAGACCCAGTACTTC.

V and J are TRBV12-3 or TRBV12-4 and TRBJ2-3; 8 nucleotides line up with TRBD2. The CDR3 sequence is 15 residues long. With 3 bases clipped from V and 5 bases from J, the junction kept 7 bases outside the gene matches. The CDR3: CASSLSSGVGDTQYF. The CDR3 DNA sequence: TGTGCCAGCAGTTTGAGTAGCGGGGTTGGAGATACGCAGTATTTT.

This sequence joins TRBV6-2 or TRBV6-3 and TRBJ1-5, with D maybe TRBD1 (5 bases). V gave up 6 bases and J gave up 3 bases, with 15 bases separating them. The CDR3 spans 15 residues. Germline CDR1 and CDR2: MNHEY and SVGEGT. The CDR3 DNA is TGTGCCAGCAGAACCCCCGGGGCAGACAATCAGCCCCAGCATTTT. Its protein is CASRTPGADNQPQHF.

The gene calls are TRBV10-3 and TRBJ1-5; 10 bases are a match to TRBD1. CDR3 size: 16 residues. V shed 4 bases and J 3 bases; nucleotides not matched to a gene: 6. The germline V gene has CDR1 ENHRY and CDR2 SYGVKD. In nucleotides, the CDR3 is TGTGCCATCAGTGTGGGGACAGGGGATTCCAATCAGCCCCAGCATTTT. It specifies CAISVGTGDSNQPQHF.

On this clonotype: This sequence may be a read error, since a much larger clone differs from it by one base. The chain couples TRBV28 to TRBJ2-3; a possible D gene is TRBD1 (5 bases). CDR1 is MDHEN and CDR2 is SYDVKM in the germline V gene. The CDR3 has 16 amino acids. CDR3 in amino acids: CAGRPLDMEFTDTQYF. The CDR3 nucleotides read TGTGCCGGCAGGCCCCTGGACATGGAGTTCACAGATACGCAGTATTTT.

This clonotype was seen a few times. This sequence joins TRBV9 and TRBJ1-5; unclear D gene. Germline CDR1 and CDR2: SGDLS and YYNGEE. This CDR3 comprises 15 residues. V lost 3 bases to trimming and J lost 0 bases, with 10 bases between them. The CDR3, as DNA: TGTGCCAGCAGCGAGGGCCTAAATAGCAATCAGCCCCAGCATTTT. Translating gives CASSEGLNSNQPQHF.

The CDR3: CASSFIGHPGANVLTF. The CDR3 nucleotides read TGTGCCAGCAGTTTTATTGGACATCCTGGGGCCAACGTCCTGACTTTC. The chain combines TRBV12-3 or TRBV12-4 with TRBJ2-6, with D tentatively TRBD1 (5 bases). Trimming cost V 3 bases and J 2 bases, with 11 bases left between them. This CDR3 has 16 residues.

This chain connects TRBV4-3 to TRBJ1-2; D remains ambiguous. Deletions cut 1 base from V and 7 bases from J, with 10 bases between. The CDR3 consists of 13 residues. The V gene's germline CDR1 is LGHNA and CDR2 YSLEER. The CDR3 region has the DNA TGCGCCAGCAGCCAAGCCAAGGTTGGTGGCTACACCTTC. It codes for CASSQAKVGGYTF.